The 31 T cell receptor beta chains reported below all come from one sample, sequenced in a study of blood T cell repertoires in COVID-19. The data were produced by immunoSEQ multiplex PCR, yet TCRdb's version contains in-frame clones alone and is incomplete. Of 350,000 to 450,000 clones in the sample, over 80% are singletons; the top ten hold about 4.9%. Sample: PBMCs or T cells enriched from blood (not recorded which). The receptor set was obtained from a woman between 45 and 65 years old who had recovered from COVID-19.

This clone occurred once. This chain joins TRBV19 and TRBJ1-6; D not certain. Per germline, CDR1 LNHDA and CDR2 SQIVND (reference sequence). The CDR3 runs 15 residues. The ends were cut back, 3 bases at V and 7 bases at J, with 13 bases in the middle. CDR3 coding DNA: TGTGCCAGTAGTATCGTCGCACAGCCCAATTCACCCCTCCACTTT. It translates to CASSIVAQPNSPLHF. Supplemented by reference TRBV19 and TRBJ1-6, the full variable domain reads DGGITQSPKYLFRKEGQNVTLSCEQNLNHDAMYWYRQDPGQGLRLIYYSQIVNDFQKGDIAEGYSVSREKKESFPLTVTSAQKNPTAFYLCASSIVAQPNSPLHFGNGTRLTVT.

The J gene is TRBJ1-1, the V gene TRBV19; D ambiguous. Germline V gene data show CDR1 as LNHDA and CDR2 as SQIVND (reference sequence). V lost 7 bases to trimming and J lost 0 bases, with 18 bases between them. CDR3 length: 16 residues. The CDR3 DNA reads as TGTGCCAGTACCGACGGGGTGGGCAGCTTGAACACTGAAGCTTTCTTT. It specifies CASTDGVGSLNTEAFF.

The V call is TRBV21-1, the J call TRBJ2-7; the DNA was not compared with TRBD2, the D call given in the table. TRBV21-1 is deemed a pseudogene. The CDR3 has 14 amino acids. The CDR3 reads CAIPTSGSSYEQYF. The CDR3 DNA follows: TGTGCCATCCCGACTAGCGGGAGCTCCTACGAGCAGTACTTC.

The rearrangement joins TRBV30 to TRBJ1-1; D unclear. Germline V gives CDR1 GTSNPN, CDR2 SVGIG (reference sequence). This CDR3 spans 13 amino acids. V gave up 3 bases and J gave up 1 base, with 9 bases separating them. The CDR3 DNA sequence: TGTGCCTGGAGGGGCAACCGGAACACTGAAGCTTTCTTT. Translation: CAWRGNRNTEAFF.

The chain uses TRBV27 and TRBJ2-1; 10 bases line up with TRBD2. V lost 6 bases and J lost 0; bases outside the gene matches: 5. CDR3 length: 16 amino acids. Looked up from germline, CDR1 is MNHEY and CDR2 is SMNVEV (reference sequence). The CDR3 protein is CASRGSGRGSYNEQFF. The CDR3, as DNA: TGTGCCAGCAGGGGAAGCGGGAGGGGCTCCTACAATGAGCAGTTCTTC.

This chain links TRBV5-4 with TRBJ2-7; tentatively, D is TRBD2 (6 bases). Trimming took off 3 bases at V and 2 bases at J, with 15 bases between the two ends. The CDR3 totals 15 residues. CDR1 is SGHNT, CDR2 YYREEE, per germline (reference sequence). CDR3 residues: CASSWDLGSTYEQYF. DNA of the CDR3: TGTGCCAGCAGCTGGGACTTGGGGTCAACCTACGAGCAGTACTTC.

This clone was seen once. The chain links TRBV7-2 to TRBJ2-2; 10 bases fit TRBD2. This CDR3 has 16 residues. Germline V gives CDR1 SGHTA, CDR2 FQGNSA. J gave up 7 bases and V 3 bases, and 8 bases lay outside the gene matches. The CDR3 nucleotides read TGTGCCAGCAGCTTGAGCCTAGCGGGAGTGAACGGGGAGCTGTTTTTT. Its translation is CASSLSLAGVNGELFF.

This clone has just one count. This CDR3 reads CASSAYTSGYQETQYF. In DNA, the CDR3 is TGTGCCAGCAGCGCCTATACTAGCGGTTACCAAGAGACCCAGTACTTC. The V and J genes are TRBV9 and TRBJ2-5, with TRBD2 matching 8 bases. This CDR3 spans 16 amino acids. V was clipped by 3 bases and J by 0 bases; unmatched bases: 7. Germline V lookup: CDR1 SGDLS, CDR2 YYNGEE.

The chain couples TRBV9 to TRBJ1-1; tentatively, D is TRBD1 (5 bases). The CDR3 consists of 14 residues. Germline CDR1 SGDLS, CDR2 YYNGEE. V was cut by 0 bases and J by 7 bases, with 13 bases left in between. CDR3 sequence reads: CASSVGPGPVEAFF. In nucleotides, the CDR3 is TGTGCCAGCAGCGTAGGCCCAGGGCCAGTTGAAGCTTTCTTT. Using reference TRBV9 and TRBJ1-1 for the parts outside the CDR3, the full variable domain is DSGVTQTPKHLITATGQRVTLRCSPRSGDLSVYWYQQSLDQGLQFLIQYYNGEERAKGNILERFSAQQFPDLHSELNLSSLELGDSALYFCASSVGPGPVEAFFGQGTRLTVV.

The chain combines TRBV27 with TRBJ1-1; TRBD1 might be the D (6 bases). There are 16 residues in the CDR3. V lost 5 bases and J 3 bases, leaving 19 bases between the germline ends. Germline loops: CDR1 MNHEY, CDR2 SMNVEV (reference sequence). The CDR3 loop reads CASSPRGWQGHTEAFF. The CDR3 DNA reads as TGTGCCAGCAGTCCAAGGGGTTGGCAGGGGCACACTGAAGCTTTCTTT.

The genes are TRBV27 and TRBJ1-2, with D perhaps matching TRBD1 (5 bases). V was shortened by 0 bases and J by 8 bases, with 13 bases between the two germline ends. This CDR3 is 14 amino acids long. Germline V lookup: CDR1 MNHEY, CDR2 SMNVEV (reference sequence). CDR3 loop: CASSLSNIGEGYTF. The CDR3 nucleotides are TGTGCCAGCAGTTTATCGAACATAGGGGAAGGCTACACCTTC.

This chain connects TRBV11-2 to TRBJ1-3; a weak D match, TRBD1 (5 bases). Trimming removed 5 bases from V and 0 bases from J, with 11 bases in between. The CDR3 loop spans 15 amino acids. Germline V gene lookup returns CDR1 SGHAT and CDR2 FQNNGV. CDR3 region: CASSARQSSGNTIYF. CDR3 bases: TGTGCCAGCAGCGCCCGACAGTCCTCTGGAAACACCATATATTTT.

The chain has TRBV30 and TRBJ2-5; perhaps TRBD1 as D (6 bases). The CDR3 covers 14 residues. Trimming stripped 3 bases from V and 4 bases from J, with 15 bases between. Germline CDR1 GTSNPN, CDR2 SVGIG (reference sequence). This CDR3 is CAWRQGRVRETQYF. Written as DNA, the CDR3 is TGTGCCTGGAGACAGGGTCGGGTTCGAGAGACCCAGTACTTC.

The V call is TRBV7-9, the J call TRBJ1-1; no definite D call. There are 13 residues in the CDR3. The germline gives CDR1 SEHNR, CDR2 FQNEAQ (reference sequence). The V gene lost 5 bases and the J gene lost 7 bases, with 14 bases spanning the gap. CDR3 nucleotides: TGTGCCAGCAGCGATAGAGGGCAGGTTGAAGCTTTCTTT. Its translation: CASSDRGQVEAFF.

The chain is built from TRBV5-6 and TRBJ1-5; 8 bases agree with TRBD1. Germline V lookup: CDR1 SGHDT, CDR2 YYEEEE. The junction had 0 bases not matched to a gene; V was cut back by 0 bases and J by 1 base. The CDR3 has 15 amino acids. The CDR3 sequence: CASSLDRGSNQPQHF. DNA for the CDR3: TGTGCCAGCAGCTTGGACAGGGGGAGCAATCAGCCCCAGCATTTT.

In this sample, this clone turned up once. The genes are TRBV5-1 and TRBJ2-2; TRBD1 matches 12 bases. Unmatched junction bases numbered 7, after V lost 1 base and J lost 0 bases. Germline assignment: CDR1 SGHRS and CDR2 YFSETQ. The CDR3 is 19 residues long. The DNA of the CDR3 is TGCGCCAGCAGCTTGTGGGGACAGGGGGCTGTTTCGAACACCGGGGAGCTGTTTTTT. Protein: CASSLWGQGAVSNTGELFF.

The rearrangement joins TRBV2 to TRBJ1-3; 7 positions match TRBD1. V lost 3 bases and J lost 0; bases outside the gene matches: 5. In germline, CDR1 is SNHLY, CDR2 FYNNEI. The length of the CDR3 is 16 residues. The CDR3 is CASSDRTGSSGNTIYF. CDR3 sequence (DNA): TGTGCCAGCAGTGATAGGACAGGAAGCTCTGGAAACACCATATATTTT.

The V call is TRBV3-1 (or the pseudogene TRBV3-2), the J call TRBJ1-5; 7 bases line up with TRBD1. Germline V gene data show CDR1 as LGHDT and CDR2 as YNNKEL (reference sequence). There are 16 residues in the CDR3. With 0 bases clipped from V and 3 bases from J, the junction kept 5 bases outside the gene matches. CDR3 in DNA: TGTGCCAGCAGCCAAGATTTAGGGACAGACAATCAGCCCCAGCATTTT. It encodes CASSQDLGTDNQPQHF.

DNA for the CDR3: TGTGCCAGCAGCTTGGGGGGTTTCGAAGGGGCTGGAAACACCATATATTTT. This encodes CASSLGGFEGAGNTIYF. The genes are TRBV5-5 and TRBJ1-3; tentative D call: TRBD1 (5 bases). V was cut by 0 bases and J by 2 bases, with 15 bases left in between. This CDR3 has 17 amino acids. Germline lookup yields CDR1 SGHKS and CDR2 YYEKEE (reference sequence).

This chain links TRBV19 with TRBJ1-2, with 8 bases lining up with TRBD1. The V and J ends lost 6 bases and 4 bases, in that order; junction bases with no gene match: 10. The CDR3 length is 15 residues. The germline V gene encodes CDR1 LNHDA and CDR2 SQIVND (reference sequence). The CDR3 region has the DNA TGTGCCAGTAGGGACAGGGTTCTGCGTGGCTATGGCTACACCTTC. Translating gives CASRDRVLRGYGYTF.

The chain carries TRBV10-3 and TRBJ1-3; D perhaps matches TRBD1 (5 bases). V was trimmed by 4 bases and J by 4 bases, leaving 20 bases between them. The CDR3 runs to 17 residues. Germline CDR1 is ENHRY and CDR2 is SYGVKD. Here the CDR3 reads CAISGTPGPEAGNTIYF. CDR3 bases: TGTGCCATCAGTGGTACCCCAGGGCCCGAAGCGGGAAACACCATATATTTT.

The V gene is TRBV10-3, the J gene TRBJ2-1, with TRBD1 as a possible D gene (5 bases). The CDR3 totals 15 residues. Trimming stripped 2 bases from V and 6 bases from J, with 14 bases between. CDR1 and CDR2 from the germline V gene are ENHRY and SYGVKD. CDR3 in amino acids: CAISEGDDSFNEQFF. CDR3 in DNA: TGTGCCATCAGTGAGGGGGATGACAGTTTCAATGAGCAGTTCTTC.

This chain uses TRBV6-5 with TRBJ1-1; D ambiguous. Trimming left V 7 bases short and J 0 bases short, with 9 bases between. Germline V gene lookup returns CDR1 MNHEY and CDR2 SVGAGI. The CDR3 extends over 13 amino acids. CDR3 region: CASTRSLNTEAFF. CDR3 DNA sequence: TGTGCCAGCACCAGATCCCTGAACACTGAAGCTTTCTTT.

V gene TRBV3-1 (or the pseudogene TRBV3-2) combines with J gene TRBJ1-1; D gene ambiguous. Looked up from germline, CDR1 is LGHDT and CDR2 is YNNKEL (reference sequence). The CDR3 runs 13 residues. The germline V and J ends were trimmed by 5 bases and 2 bases, with 9 bases remaining between them. The CDR3 sequence is CASSSTPNTEAFF. The CDR3 DNA reads as TGTGCCAGCAGCTCAACTCCCAACACTGAAGCTTTCTTT.

The rearrangement uses TRBV7-3 and TRBJ1-1; D uncertain. Germline CDR1 and CDR2: SGHTA and FQGTGA. The CDR3 consists of 16 residues. V gave up 2 bases and J gave up 5 bases, with 18 bases separating them. The CDR3 here is CASSLEGSGLRTEAFF. The CDR3 DNA sequence: TGTGCCAGCAGCTTAGAAGGCTCAGGATTAAGAACTGAAGCTTTCTTT.

This rearrangement joins TRBV6-2 or TRBV6-3 to TRBJ2-7; TRBD1 matches 8 bases. CDR1 is MNHEY and CDR2 is SVGEGT in the germline V gene. The CDR3 runs to 17 residues. V dropped 5 bases and J dropped 0; count of bases not matched to a gene: 12. The CDR3 sequence is CASSPLTGTGGSYEQYF. The CDR3 nucleotides are TGTGCCAGCAGTCCCCTAACCGGGACAGGCGGCTCCTACGAGCAGTACTTC.

The rearrangement joins TRBV11-2 to TRBJ1-2, with 9 bases fitting TRBD1. Trimming at V came to 5 bases and at J to 2 bases, leaving 3 bases not matched to a gene. CDR1 and CDR2 from the germline V gene are SGHAT and FQNNGV. CDR3 size: 14 residues. For the CDR3, the DNA is TGTGCCAGCAGCCCTACAGGGGGCAACTATGGCTACACCTTC. Amino acid sequence: CASSPTGGNYGYTF.

About this clone: A read error may produce the germline difference seen at one junction end. This chain uses TRBV7-9 with TRBJ2-1; the match to TRBD1 covers 9 bases. The CDR3 spans 17 residues. The germline CDR1 and CDR2 sequences are SEHNR and FQNEAQ (reference sequence). CDR3 loop: CASSLAGTGLIHNEQFF. In nucleotides, the CDR3 is TGTGCCAGCAGCCTAGCCGGGACAGGGTTGATTCACAATGAGCAGTTCTTC.

This clone was counted a few times. The J gene is TRBJ2-7, the V gene TRBV7-2; the match to TRBD2 covers 7 bases. The CDR3 has 13 amino acids. J gave up 6 bases and V 1 base, and 3 bases lay outside the gene matches. Germline values: CDR1 SGHTA, CDR2 FQGNSA. CDR3 amino acids: CASSLDGGSEQYF. The CDR3 DNA sequence: TGTGCCAGCAGCTTAGACGGCGGGAGCGAGCAGTACTTC.

The chain is built from TRBV10-3 and TRBJ2-7; 9 positions agree with TRBD1. V dropped 4 bases and J dropped 7; count of bases not matched to a gene: 11. Germline V gives CDR1 ENHRY, CDR2 SYGVKD. The CDR3 runs to 15 residues. As DNA, the CDR3 is TGTGCCATCAGTGGTGTCGGACAGGGGTCGGCGGAGCAGTACTTC. As protein: CAISGVGQGSAEQYF.

The V and J genes are TRBV12-3 or TRBV12-4 and TRBJ1-5; D call uncertain. V was cut by 4 bases and J by 4 bases, with 5 bases left in between. CDR3 length: 12 residues. CDR3 DNA: TGTGCCAGCAGTTGGAGGAATCAGCCCCAGCATTTT. Residues: CASSWRNQPQHF.